These 22 T cell receptor beta chains share one sample of origin, sequenced in a study of T cell responses to AZD1222 COVID-19 vaccine. The table came from immunoSEQ multiplex PCR; TCRdb's copy has only in-frame clones and leaves some out. The sample data list about 140,000 clones. The source material was peripheral blood. All receptors come from an adult in good health.

V and J are TRBV18 and TRBJ1-2; 9 positions match TRBD1. V trimming: 4 bases; J trimming: 1 base; junction bases outside the gene matches: 1. Looked up from germline, CDR1 is KGHSH and CDR2 is LQKENI. The CDR3 loop spans 14 amino acids. CDR3 DNA sequence: TGTGCCAGCTCACGGACAGGGGATAACTATGGCTACACCTTC. It is translated as CASSRTGDNYGYTF.

The chain uses TRBV11-3 and TRBJ1-2; D is uncertain. The CDR3 is made up of 16 amino acids. Germline CDR1 is SGHNT and CDR2 is YENEEA. The V gene lost 1 base and the J gene lost 4 bases, with 16 bases spanning the gap. CDR3 in amino acids: CASSLGAGSTAYGYTF. Here the CDR3 DNA reads TGTGCCAGCAGCTTAGGGGCTGGCAGCACAGCCTATGGCTACACCTTC.

The rearrangement links TRBV3-1 (or the pseudogene TRBV3-2) to TRBJ1-4; no definite D call. V was cut by 2 bases and J by 8 bases, with 6 bases left in between. The CDR3 is 12 amino acids. Germline loops: CDR1 LGHDT, CDR2 YNNKEL (reference sequence). CDR3 sequence: CASSQTWEKLFF. The CDR3 DNA reads as TGTGCCAGCAGCCAAACATGGGAAAAACTGTTTTTT.

This chain uses TRBV10-3 with TRBJ1-4; D is unclear. CDR3 length: 13 amino acids. With 6 bases removed from V and 5 bases from J, the gap between germline ends came to 10 bases. Germline-derived CDR1 and CDR2 are ENHRY and SYGVKD. CDR3 DNA: TGTGCCATCAGCGAGGGAGCGAATGAAAAACTGTTTTTT. Its protein product is CAISEGANEKLFF.

The chain employs TRBV9 and TRBJ1-2; unclear D gene. The CDR3 totals 15 residues. The V end was cut by 4 bases, the J end by 4 bases, with 17 bases between. CDR1 and CDR2 from the germline V gene are SGDLS and YYNGEE. The CDR3 region has the DNA TGTGCCAGCAGCCCGATTTTTCGAGAGATCTATGGCTACACCTTC. This sequence encodes CASSPIFREIYGYTF.

The chain has TRBV28 and TRBJ1-2; D ambiguous. This CDR3 comprises 12 residues. V lost 5 bases and J lost 8, with 12 bases in between. Germline CDR1 is MDHEN and CDR2 is SYDVKM. CDR3 DNA sequence: TGTGCCAGCAGTCCCACCCCCGGGGGCTACACCTTC. Translating it yields CASSPTPGGYTF.

This chain connects TRBV7-9 to TRBJ1-4, with 9 bases lining up with TRBD1. The CDR3 has 16 residues. J lost 6 bases, V lost 5 bases, and 10 bases had no gene match. CDR1 is SEHNR and CDR2 is FQNEAQ in the germline V gene (reference sequence). As DNA, the CDR3 is TGTGCCAGCAGCGCCCGCACAGGGGGCTCTTATGAAAAACTGTTTTTT. Amino acid sequence: CASSARTGGSYEKLFF.

This chain joins TRBV5-5 and TRBJ2-5; tentative D call: TRBD1 (5 bases). Looked up from germline, CDR1 is SGHKS and CDR2 is YYEKEE (reference sequence). The V end was cut by 2 bases, the J end by 1 base, with 9 bases between. The CDR3 covers 14 residues. CDR3 protein: CASSFGAGQETQYF. The DNA for the CDR3 is TGTGCCAGCAGCTTTGGGGCCGGCCAAGAGACCCAGTACTTC.

The rearrangement uses TRBV6-2 or TRBV6-3 and TRBJ1-1; TRBD1 is a possible D gene (5 bases). V was cut by 5 bases and J by 5 bases, with 24 bases left in between. The V gene's germline CDR1 is MNHEY and CDR2 SVGEGT. The CDR3 is 17 amino acids. The CDR3 region has the DNA TGTGCCAGCAGTCCGGAGGGGAGGGCAGGGCGAGGGACTGAAGCTTTCTTT. Encoded protein: CASSPEGRAGRGTEAFF.

This chain uses TRBV5-1 with TRBJ2-1; possibly TRBD2 for D (5 bases). In germline, CDR1 is SGHRS, CDR2 YFSETQ. The CDR3 sequence is 20 residues long. V was pared by 3 bases and J by 5 bases, with 30 bases between. The CDR3 bases are TGCGCCAGCAGCTACCCTACCCGTGTGGAGGCTGCCATGGGAAACAATGAGCAGTTCTTC. Amino acids: CASSYPTRVEAAMGNNEQFF.

The chain is built from TRBV28 and TRBJ2-2; D is undetermined. In germline, CDR1 is MDHEN, CDR2 SYDVKM. V lost 8 bases and J lost 0, with 10 bases in between. The CDR3 loop spans 14 amino acids. The CDR3 sequence: CASRSPANTGELFF. CDR3 DNA sequence: TGTGCCAGCCGCTCCCCCGCGAACACCGGGGAGCTGTTTTTT.

V gene TRBV27 combines with J gene TRBJ2-3; the D is unclear. The CDR3 has 12 residues. Deletions cut 6 bases from V and 6 bases from J, with 10 bases between. The germline V gene encodes CDR1 MNHEY and CDR2 SMNVEV (reference sequence). CDR3 sequence: CASRQGWDTQYF. As DNA, the CDR3 is TGTGCCAGCAGGCAAGGGTGGGATACGCAGTATTTT.

The chain combines TRBV2 with TRBJ1-2; no definite D call. V lost 5 bases, J lost 3 bases, and 10 bases lay in between. The CDR3 extends over 13 amino acids. Germline values: CDR1 SNHLY, CDR2 FYNNEI. The CDR3 region has the DNA TGTGCCAGCAGTCCCGAAGACTACTATGGCTACACCTTC. Protein product: CASSPEDYYGYTF. Complete variable domain (other parts from reference TRBV2 and TRBJ1-2): EPEVTQTPSHQVTQMGQEVILRCVPISNHLYFYWYRQILGQKVEFLVSFYNNEISEKSEIFDDQFSVERPDGSNFTLKIRSTKLEDSAMYFCASSPEDYYGYTFGSGTRLTVV.

The CDR3 DNA sequence: TGCAGCGCCGTGTTTCAATATGGCTACACCTTC. The encoded protein is CSAVFQYGYTF. The V and J genes are TRBV29-1 and TRBJ1-2; no firm D call. CDR3 length: 11 residues. Between the trimmed V and J ends, which lost 7 bases and 5 bases, there was a span of 11 bases. CDR1 is SQVTM, CDR2 ANQGSEA, per germline.

The chain employs TRBV25-1 and TRBJ2-7; 12 bases are shared with TRBD1. This CDR3 is built from 15 residues. Trimming removed 5 bases from V and 5 bases from J; junction bases left unmatched: 7. Germline V lookup: CDR1 MGHDK, CDR2 SYGVNS. The CDR3 loop reads CASSKGGQGAHEQYF. CDR3 DNA: TGTGCCAGCAGTAAAGGGGGACAGGGGGCCCACGAGCAGTACTTC.

This chain links TRBV19 with TRBJ2-2; D call uncertain. V lost 8 bases to trimming and J lost 2 bases, with 15 bases between them. The CDR3 runs to 15 residues. CDR1 and CDR2 from the germline V gene are LNHDA and SQIVND (reference sequence). CDR3 region: CASSFWAPNTGELFF. DNA of the CDR3: TGTGCCAGTTCTTTTTGGGCCCCCAACACCGGGGAGCTGTTTTTT.

The gene calls are TRBV6-5 and TRBJ1-2; D is perhaps TRBD1 (6 bases). This CDR3 is 15 amino acids long. Germline V lookup: CDR1 MNHEY, CDR2 SVGAGI. Trimming cost V 6 bases and J 4 bases, with 18 bases left between them. CDR3 bases: TGTGCCAGCAGGGCCCCCCGGGGGGCTGGCTATGGCTACACCTTC. This gives the protein CASRAPRGAGYGYTF.

The rearrangement links TRBV2 to TRBJ2-3; D possibly corresponds to TRBD2 (5 bases). The CDR3 is 16 amino acids. V shed 4 bases and J shed 0 bases, with 14 bases lying between them. CDR1 and CDR2 (germline): SNHLY, FYNNEI. In DNA form, the CDR3 reads TGTGCCAGCAGTGTGACGGGGATACCTAGCACAGATACGCAGTATTTT. Translated, it gives CASSVTGIPSTDTQYF.

This chain uses TRBV18 with TRBJ1-5; D ambiguous. The germline V gene encodes CDR1 KGHSH and CDR2 LQKENI. The CDR3 sequence is 14 residues long. The V and J ends lost 3 bases and 1 base respectively, with 7 bases between them. The CDR3 region has the DNA TGTGCCAGCTCACCGGCGGGGAGCAATCAGCCCCAGCATTTT. Its translation: CASSPAGSNQPQHF.

V usage is TRBV5-6 and J usage is TRBJ1-6, with a possible D match to TRBD1 (6 bases). The CDR3 is made up of 15 amino acids. With 2 bases removed from V and 10 bases from J, the gap between germline ends came to 16 bases. Per the germline V gene, CDR1 is SGHDT and CDR2 is YYEEEE. The CDR3 loop is CASSLRGHALSPLHF. The CDR3 region has the DNA TGTGCCAGCAGCTTAAGGGGACACGCGTTATCACCCCTCCACTTT.

The rearrangement links TRBV18 to TRBJ1-1, with unresolved D. The CDR3 has 13 amino acids. Deletions cut 2 bases from V and 1 base from J, with 5 bases between. Germline V lookup: CDR1 KGHSH, CDR2 LQKENI. CDR3 region: CASSPASNTEAFF. CDR3 bases: TGTGCCAGCTCACCAGCGTCGAACACTGAAGCTTTCTTT. The complete variable domain, with remaining parts taken from reference TRBV18 and TRBJ1-1, reads NAGVMQNPRHLVRRRGQEARLRCSPMKGHSHVYWYRQLPEEGLKFMVYLQKENIIDESGMPKERFSAEFPKEGPSILRIQQVVRGDSAAYFCASSPASNTEAFFGQGTRLTVV.

The chain uses TRBV6-2 or TRBV6-3 and TRBJ2-3; tentatively, D is TRBD2 (5 bases). CDR1 is MNHEY, CDR2 SVGEGT, per germline. This CDR3 has 14 residues. V lost 6 bases, J lost 2 bases, and 12 bases lay in between. The CDR3 DNA follows: TGTGCCAGCAGCCTCGGACTTACCACAGATACGCAGTATTTT. Translating gives CASSLGLTTDTQYF.